What follows are 2 T cell receptor beta chains derived from one specimen sequenced in a study of early T cells in non-severe SARS-CoV-2 infection. Each CDR3 protein gets one entry after TCRdb re-called the 5' RACE reads with MiXCR. The table has approximately 60,000 distinct CDR3 sequences, roughly 9% seen once. The sequences come from whole blood, collected at baseline. The receptors were gathered from an adult who was a healthcare worker with PCR-confirmed SARS-CoV-2 infection or an uninfected control (not recorded which).

This clonotype appeared many times. The V call is TRBV20-1, the J call TRBJ2-1; TRBD2 aligns across 9 bases. The CDR3 length is 17 residues. Germline CDR1 and CDR2: DFQATT and SNEGSKA (reference sequence). V was pared by 8 bases and J by 5 bases, with 19 bases of the junction left unmatched. The CDR3 DNA follows: TGCAGTCCCAGCGTGGTAGCGGGAGATCTCTCAAACAATGAGCAGTTCTTC. Translation gives CSPSVVAGDLSNNEQFF.

In its sample, this clonotype was seen a few times. The chain employs TRBV20-1 and TRBJ2-3; 12 bases match TRBD2. V trimming: 4 bases; J trimming: 5 bases; junction bases outside the gene matches: 10. The germline V gene encodes CDR1 DFQATT and CDR2 SNEGSKA (reference sequence). This CDR3 has 16 residues. CDR3 coding DNA: TGCAGTGCTACCTTACTAGCGGGAGGCACGAGAGATACGCAGTATTTT. This codes for CSATLLAGGTRDTQYF.